This T cell receptor (beta chain) was identified in a study of T-cell reconstitution after alpha-beta-depleted transplantation in children. Points from the study as a whole: Once a year had passed after transplant, T-cell counts and diversity came mostly from newly produced T cells.

CDR1 and CDR2 from the germline V gene are SQVTM and ANQGSEA. The CDR3 sequence is 14 residues long. TCRbeta library construction was performed incorporating unique molecular identifiers. TCRdb called the PCR reads again in MiXCR, with one record for every CDR3 protein. The sample records approximately 490,000 distinct CDR3 sequences, approximately 10% being singletons. Regarding this clonotype: The antigen is not known. This could be a read error, since a much larger clone is one nucleotide away.

The sequence came from a child aged 2 to 10 with inherited bone marrow failure, due to receive a stem cell transplant. The V and J genes are TRBV29-1 and TRBJ2-5; 9 bases are a match to TRBD1. Sequencing was performed on PBMCs, taken before TCRalphabeta/CD19-depleted stem cell transplant. CDR3 sequence: CSVRGRDREEAQYF. CDR3 nucleotides: TGCAGCGTCCGAGGCCGGGACAGGGAAGAGGCCCAGTACTTC.